These 31 T cell receptor beta chains were sequenced from one sample in a study of blood T cell repertoires in COVID-19. Sequencing used immunoSEQ multiplex PCR; TCRdb keeps in-frame clones, though not all of them. The table shows 230,000 or so clones, with 70% to 85% occurring only once. Sample: peripheral blood. The receptors shown here come from a man between 40 and 49 years old who had recovered from COVID-19.

J is TRBJ2-1 and V is TRBV11-2; TRBD2 agrees at 12 bases. The germline V gene has CDR1 SGHAT and CDR2 FQNNGV. This CDR3 has 16 residues. With V trimmed by 6 bases and J by 4 bases, 7 bases remained unmatched. The CDR3 sequence is CASRGGLAGPYNEQFF. The CDR3 DNA reads as TGTGCCAGCAGAGGGGGACTAGCGGGTCCTTACAATGAGCAGTTCTTC.

The CDR3 DNA is TGTGCCAGCAGCTGGGACGGACAGGGGGCTAACACCGGGGAGCTGTTTTTT. Translation: CASSWDGQGANTGELFF. The chain combines TRBV5-5 with TRBJ2-2; TRBD1 agrees at 11 bases. There are 17 residues in the CDR3. The trim removed 3 bases at V and 2 bases at J, leaving 6 bases unmatched. Germline V gene lookup returns CDR1 SGHKS and CDR2 YYEKEE (reference sequence).

This chain connects TRBV14 to TRBJ2-3, with 8 bases identical to TRBD1. Germline V gives CDR1 SGHDN, CDR2 FVKESK. Germline trimming cut 2 bases from V and 3 bases from J; bases unmatched to any gene: 4. The CDR3 contains 15 residues. The CDR3 DNA reads as TGTGCCAGCAGCCAAACAGGGGGTGCGACAGATACGCAGTATTTT. Residues: CASSQTGGATDTQYF.

V gene TRBV6-2 or TRBV6-3 combines with J gene TRBJ2-1, with TRBD2 matching 13 bases. Germline-derived CDR1 and CDR2 are MNHEY and SVGEGT. J was trimmed by 5 bases and V by 5 bases; bases with no gene match: 6. CDR3 length equals 16 residues. CDR3 nucleotide sequence: TGTGCCAGCAGTAAAAGGGGACTAGCGGGGAACAATGAGCAGTTCTTC. Amino acid sequence: CASSKRGLAGNNEQFF.

CDR3: CASSHYSGIRNEQFF. CDR3 DNA sequence: TGTGCCAGCTCTCACTATTCGGGTATTCGCAATGAGCAGTTCTTC. The chain recombines TRBV18 with TRBJ2-1; D uncertain. This CDR3 has 15 residues. Germline V gene lookup returns CDR1 KGHSH and CDR2 LQKENI. V dropped 6 bases and J dropped 6 bases, with 18 bases sitting between them. The entire variable domain, with the rest obtained from reference TRBV18 and TRBJ2-1, is as follows: NAGVMQNPRHLVRRRGQEARLRCSPMKGHSHVYWYRQLPEEGLKFMVYLQKENIIDESGMPKERFSAEFPKEGPSILRIQQVVRGDSAAYFCASSHYSGIRNEQFFGPGTRLTVL.

The J gene is TRBJ1-1, the V gene TRBV30; 7 nucleotides agree with TRBD1. CDR1 and CDR2 (germline): GTSNPN, SVGIG (reference sequence). This CDR3 contains 11 residues. V shed 0 bases, J shed 10 bases, and the junction held 2 bases outside the gene matches. The CDR3 protein is CAWSVNRGAFF. The CDR3 DNA reads TGTGCCTGGAGTGTAAACAGGGGAGCTTTCTTT.

The rearrangement links TRBV7-2 to TRBJ1-2; 8 bases fit TRBD1. Per the germline V gene, CDR1 is SGHTA and CDR2 is FQGNSA. CDR3 size: 13 residues. V shed 6 bases, J shed 2 bases, and the junction held 2 bases outside the gene matches. DNA of the CDR3: TGTGCCAGCAGTAGGACAGGGAACTATGGCTACACCTTC. It yields the protein CASSRTGNYGYTF.

On this clone itself: The junction shows a germline mismatch at one end, possibly a read error. The CDR3 region is CASSLGAGAGDTQYF. CDR3 DNA sequence: TGTGCTAGCAGCTTAGGAGCGGGGGCAGGAGATACGCAGTATTTT. V is TRBV7-7 and J is TRBJ2-3; 8 nucleotides align to TRBD2. This CDR3 contains 15 residues. From germline, CDR1 is SSHAT and CDR2 FNYEAQ (reference sequence).

V gene TRBV7-2 combines with J gene TRBJ1-1, with 9 bases that match TRBD1. The J segment lost 11 bases and the V segment lost 4 bases, leaving 11 bases of the junction unmatched. The germline V gene encodes CDR1 SGHTA and CDR2 FQGNSA. The CDR3 length is 14 residues. CDR3 nucleotides: TGTGCCAGCAGCTACCGGGACAGGGCAATTGGGGCTTTCTTT. Encoded protein: CASSYRDRAIGAFF.

The table lists this clone with a few counts. The rearrangement joins TRBV27 to TRBJ1-2; the match to TRBD1 covers 9 bases. This CDR3 region has 14 residues. Germline V gene sequence: CDR1 MNHEY, CDR2 SMNVEV (reference sequence). After removal of 4 bases from V and 6 bases from J, the junction contained 6 bases not matched to a gene. CDR3 loop: CASSSPDRGDGYTF. DNA of the CDR3: TGTGCCAGCAGTTCCCCGGACAGGGGAGATGGCTACACCTTC.

In this sample, this clone turned up once. The chain joins TRBV2 to TRBJ1-2, with 8 bases aligning to TRBD1. The germline V gene encodes CDR1 SNHLY and CDR2 FYNNEI. The ends lost 9 bases at V and 11 bases at J; junction bases unmatched: 17. The CDR3 sequence is 14 residues long. CDR3 sequence reads: CASRIGTGPFRYTF. The CDR3 coding sequence is TGTGCCAGTCGCATCGGGACAGGTCCTTTTAGGTACACCTTC. The full variable domain, with the rest looked up from reference TRBV2 and TRBJ1-2, is EPEVTQTPSHQVTQMGQEVILRCVPISNHLYFYWYRQILGQKVEFLVSFYNNEISEKSEIFDDQFSVERPDGSNFTLKIRSTKLEDSAMYFCASRIGTGPFRYTFGSGTRLTVV.

This clone was observed a single time. This chain connects TRBV6-5 to TRBJ1-4; 9 bases are shared with TRBD1. In germline, CDR1 is MNHEY, CDR2 SVGAGI. The CDR3 consists of 15 residues. V shed 6 bases and J 5 bases; nucleotides not matched to a gene: 7. CDR3 sequence: CASSLAGTGNEKLFF. In DNA form, the CDR3 reads TGTGCCAGCAGCTTAGCCGGGACAGGGAATGAAAAACTGTTTTTT.

This chain joins TRBV6-5 and TRBJ2-4; no definite D call. CDR1 and CDR2 (germline): MNHEY, SVGAGI. V was cut by 3 bases and J by 0 bases, with 12 bases left in between. CDR3 length: 16 residues. The CDR3 spells CASSYRASLAKNIQYF. DNA for the CDR3: TGTGCCAGCAGTTATCGAGCATCATTAGCCAAAAACATTCAGTACTTC.

The chain couples TRBV12-5 to TRBJ1-6; D is possibly TRBD1 (5 bases). Trimming stripped 4 bases from V and 6 bases from J, with 16 bases between. The germline V gene encodes CDR1 LGHNT and CDR2 FRNRAP. CDR3 length: 16 amino acids. The chain's CDR3 is CASGSEQPGLNSPLHF. In DNA form, the CDR3 reads TGTGCTAGTGGTTCCGAACAACCAGGGCTTAATTCACCCCTCCACTTT.

This rearrangement joins TRBV27 to TRBJ2-1; 8 nucleotides align to TRBD2. This CDR3 spans 19 amino acids. CDR1 is MNHEY and CDR2 is SMNVEV in the germline V gene (reference sequence). The junction had 23 bases not matched to a gene; V was cut back by 7 bases and J by 6 bases. The CDR3 DNA is TGTGCCAGCAACCAGGTCGGGGATCCCTGGGGACTAGGGCCCAATGAGCAGTTCTTC. Translated: CASNQVGDPWGLGPNEQFF.

The V and J genes are TRBV11-2 and TRBJ2-1; 14 nucleotides agree with TRBD2. Trimming removed 4 bases from V and 0 bases from J; junction bases left unmatched: 5. The CDR3 spans 18 residues. CDR1 and CDR2 (germline): SGHAT, FQNNGV. The CDR3 DNA is TGTGCCAGCAGCTACCGACTAGCGGGGGGGAGCTCCTACAATGAGCAGTTCTTC. This sequence encodes CASSYRLAGGSSYNEQFF.

This clone was recorded only once. The chain employs TRBV30 and TRBJ1-1; D possibly corresponds to TRBD1 (6 bases). The CDR3 consists of 16 residues. V was clipped by 0 bases and J by 4 bases, with 18 bases between them. Germline V gene sequence: CDR1 GTSNPN, CDR2 SVGIG (reference sequence). The CDR3 sequence is CAWSVDRTGRRTEAFF. The CDR3, as DNA: TGTGCCTGGAGTGTTGACAGGACCGGTAGGCGCACTGAAGCTTTCTTT.

This chain uses TRBV7-2 with TRBJ1-1; no firm D call. V shed 4 bases and J shed 6 bases, with 15 bases lying between them. CDR3 length: 14 residues. The germline V gene has CDR1 SGHTA and CDR2 FQGNSA. This CDR3 is CASSSKAARAEAFF. Written as DNA, the CDR3 is TGTGCCAGCAGCTCCAAGGCCGCCCGGGCTGAAGCTTTCTTT.

This clone was seen more than once but under ten times. The chain couples TRBV7-9 to TRBJ2-5, with 7 bases lining up with TRBD2. V gave up 5 bases and J gave up 2 bases; unmatched junction bases: 8. The CDR3 is made up of 15 amino acids. Germline CDR1 and CDR2: SEHNR and FQNEAQ (reference sequence). CDR3 amino acids: CASSASRGEQETQYF. Here the CDR3 DNA reads TGTGCCAGCAGCGCCAGTCGGGGGGAGCAAGAGACCCAGTACTTC. Filled out from reference TRBV7-9 and TRBJ2-5, the complete variable domain reads DTGVSQNPRHKITKRGQNVTFRCDPISEHNRLYWYRQTLGQGPEFLTYFQNEAQLEKSRLLSDRFSAERPKGSFSTLEIQRTEQGDSAMYLCASSASRGEQETQYFGPGTRLLVL.

This chain connects TRBV10-3 to TRBJ2-5; the match to TRBD2 covers 9 bases. CDR1 is ENHRY and CDR2 is SYGVKD in the germline V gene. The CDR3 covers 19 residues. Trimming cost V 0 bases and J 4 bases; bases outside gene matches: 15. The DNA for the CDR3 is TGTGCCATCAGTGAGTCGATGGGCGGCGGGAGGGCCGAACTAGAGACCCAGTACTTC. Amino acid sequence: CAISESMGGGRAELETQYF.

The genes are TRBV15 and TRBJ2-7; the D gene is possibly TRBD2 (7 bases). The ends were cut back, 0 bases at V and 3 bases at J, with 15 bases in the middle. The CDR3 is 16 amino acids. Germline lookup yields CDR1 LNHNV and CDR2 YYDKDF (reference sequence). CDR3 coding DNA: TGTGCCACCAGCAGAGATGGGAGGGGGGTTATCTACGAGCAGTACTTC. Its protein product is CATSRDGRGVIYEQYF.

J is TRBJ1-3 and V is TRBV7-9; D might be TRBD1 (6 bases). The germline V and J ends were trimmed by 0 bases and 4 bases, with 16 bases remaining between them. The CDR3 is 17 amino acids. CDR1 is SEHNR and CDR2 is FQNEAQ in the germline V gene (reference sequence). The CDR3 loop is CASSLAGRGKRGNTIYF. In nucleotides, the CDR3 is TGTGCCAGCAGCTTAGCGGGCAGGGGAAAGCGAGGAAACACCATATATTTT.

The chain recombines TRBV27 with TRBJ1-2, with 9 nucleotides matching TRBD1. After removal of 4 bases from V and 4 bases from J, the junction contained 10 bases not matched to a gene. CDR3 length: 16 residues. CDR1 MNHEY and CDR2 SMNVEV come from the germline V gene (reference sequence). The CDR3 is CASSSKPGQGFYGYTF. For the CDR3, the DNA is TGTGCCAGCAGTTCGAAACCGGGACAGGGCTTCTATGGCTACACCTTC.

In nucleotides, the CDR3 is TGTGCCAGCAATAACGGGATTTACGAGCAGTACTTC. It yields the protein CASNNGIYEQYF. This chain uses TRBV6-1 with TRBJ2-7; perhaps TRBD2 as D (5 bases). The CDR3 loop spans 12 amino acids. Germline V gene lookup returns CDR1 MNHNS and CDR2 SASEGT. With 7 bases removed from V and 4 bases from J, the gap between germline ends came to 11 bases.

The rearrangement uses TRBV5-1 and TRBJ1-1, with 8 bases that match TRBD1. Germline trimming cut 4 bases from V and 3 bases from J; bases unmatched to any gene: 8. The CDR3 totals 15 residues. Germline V lookup: CDR1 SGHRS, CDR2 YFSETQ. The DNA of the CDR3 is TGCGCCAGCAGCAGAGGACAGGGAAGGGACACTGAAGCTTTCTTT. Protein sequence: CASSRGQGRDTEAFF.

This chain uses TRBV7-9 with TRBJ1-2; the match to TRBD1 covers 7 bases. From germline, CDR1 is SEHNR and CDR2 FQNEAQ (reference sequence). The CDR3 extends over 15 amino acids. V gave up 5 bases and J gave up 2 bases; unmatched junction bases: 8. This chain's CDR3 is CASSLGTALNYGYTF. The DNA for the CDR3 is TGTGCCAGCAGCCTTGGGACAGCACTAAACTATGGCTACACCTTC.

This chain connects TRBV2 to TRBJ2-1, with 7 bases identical to TRBD1. Germline lookup yields CDR1 SNHLY and CDR2 FYNNEI. After removal of 6 bases from V and 6 bases from J, the junction contained 5 bases not matched to a gene. The length of the CDR3 is 13 residues. CDR3 nucleotide sequence: TGTGCCAGCAGGCGACAGGGACGCAATGAGCAGTTCTTC. It translates to CASRRQGRNEQFF.

J is TRBJ1-2 and V is TRBV5-1; 7 bases are shared with TRBD1. Germline CDR1 SGHRS, CDR2 YFSETQ. This CDR3 is built from 14 residues. The trim removed 4 bases at V and 4 bases at J, leaving 7 bases unmatched. Here the CDR3 DNA reads TGCGCCAGCAGCACAAGGGGGCCGTCCTATGGCTACACCTTC. It specifies CASSTRGPSYGYTF.

This chain connects TRBV24-1 to TRBJ2-3; 7 nucleotides agree with TRBD2. CDR3 size: 18 residues. Unmatched junction bases numbered 15, after V lost 6 bases and J lost 1 base. The germline gives CDR1 KGHDR, CDR2 SFDVKD. CDR3 residues: CATSRSLAEPWGTDTQYF. In DNA, the CDR3 is TGTGCCACCAGTAGAAGTCTAGCGGAGCCTTGGGGCACAGATACGCAGTATTTT.

The chain links TRBV29-1 to TRBJ2-1; the D gene is possibly TRBD1 (5 bases). The CDR3 totals 16 residues. V shed 3 bases and J shed 3 bases, with 18 bases lying between them. Germline-derived CDR1 and CDR2 are SQVTM and ANQGSEA. The CDR3, as DNA: TGCAGCGTTGAGGATGATGTAGGGGTAGACTACAATGAGCAGTTCTTC. As protein: CSVEDDVGVDYNEQFF.

The chain has TRBV2 and TRBJ2-7; D is possibly TRBD2 (5 bases). The V gene's germline CDR1 is SNHLY and CDR2 FYNNEI. The CDR3 length is 14 residues. Trimming stripped 3 bases from V and 0 bases from J, with 9 bases between. This CDR3 is CASSEAGSSYEQYF. The DNA of the CDR3 is TGTGCCAGCAGTGAGGCGGGCAGCTCCTACGAGCAGTACTTC.